These 6 T cell receptor gamma chains were sequenced from one sample in a study of gamma delta lymphoproliferative disorders and STAT genes. The receptor sequences were amplified from genomic DNA of peripheral blood mononuclear cells. TCRdb re-called the multiplex PCR reads using CATT. The sample has roughly 600 gamma-chain clones, approximately 16% seen once. The sequenced material came from blood. The source is a human donor in good health.

The chain employs TRGV3 and TRGJ1 or TRGJ2. The J gene was missing in TCRdb and was found by matching the end of the DNA to germline. The J segment lost 3 bases and the V segment lost 0 bases, leaving 5 bases of the junction unmatched. The CDR3 length is 14 residues. The germline CDR1 and CDR2 sequences are VTNTFY and YDVSTARD (reference sequence). The CDR3 sequence is CATWDRPLYYKKLF. CDR3 bases: TGTGCCACCTGGGACAGGCCCCTTTATTATAAGAAACTCTTT.

Only one count was recorded for this clone. The chain combines TRGV10 with TRGJP1. The J gene, not given by TCRdb, was assigned here from a germline match of the nucleotide sequence. TRGV10 is an ORF, with its function uncertain. CDR3 size: 9 residues. CDR3 loop: CAVGWFKIF. The DNA for the CDR3 is TGTGCCGTTGGTTGGTTCAAGATATTT.

This clone is classed as medium-sized (0.01 to 0.1%). The rearrangement links TRGV8 to TRGJ1 or TRGJ2. The J gene was not available in TCRdb and was assigned here by matching the DNA to germline segments. There are 15 residues in the CDR3. J gave up 3 bases and V 0 bases, and 8 bases lay outside the gene matches. The germline V gene encodes CDR1 VENAVY and CDR2 YDSYNSRV. The CDR3 DNA follows: TGTGCCACCTGGGATAGGCCGGTATTTTATTATAAGAAACTCTTT. Protein sequence: CATWDRPVFYYKKLF.

By proportion, this clone is large. The chain uses TRGV4 and TRGJ1 or TRGJ2. The J gene, left out of TCRdb, was set here by checking the DNA against germline. Germline V lookup: CDR1 EGSTGY, CDR2 YDSYTSSV. After removal of 0 bases from V and 3 bases from J, the junction contained 11 bases not matched to a gene. This CDR3 is 16 amino acids long. In DNA form, the CDR3 reads TGTGCCACCTGGGATGGGCCTATCTTCCCTTATTATAAGAAACTCTTT. Translation gives CATWDGPIFPYYKKLF.

This clone is judged medium-sized. The V and J genes are TRGV8 and TRGJ1 or TRGJ2. The J gene, missing from TCRdb, was assigned here through DNA to germline matching. The germline CDR1 and CDR2 sequences are VENAVY and YDSYNSRV. V lost 1 base to trimming and J lost 2 bases; unmatched junction nucleotides: 8. The CDR3 spans 15 residues. Here the CDR3 reads CATWDRGGYYYKKLF. Written as DNA, the CDR3 is TGTGCCACCTGGGATAGAGGGGGATATTATTATAAGAAACTCTTT.

This clone is medium-sized by share. The CDR3 sequence is CATWDGPEKLF. CDR3 sequence (DNA): TGTGCCACCTGGGACGGGCCCGAGAAACTCTTT. V gene TRGV2 combines with J gene TRGJ1 or TRGJ2. The J gene, absent from TCRdb, was called here by matching the DNA to germline. This CDR3 region has 11 residues. CDR1 and CDR2 (germline): EGSNGY, YDSYNSKV. Germline trimming cut 0 bases from V and 11 bases from J; bases unmatched to any gene: 4.